This paragraph covers one T cell receptor (beta chain) sequence. Its antigen is unknown. Nothing much larger sits one base from this clone, and base qualities are not available. Trimming removed 0 bases from V and 5 bases from J; the gene matches leave 13 bases unexplained. Its CDR3 holds 17 amino acids, cysteine through phenylalanine. Only the CDR3 part of the read is kept: 51 bases, read in frame from the first base. CDR1 KGHSH and CDR2 LQKENI were looked up in the germline V gene. The sample originates from a study of PD-L1 blockade in urothelial cancer (dated by TCRdb to about 2017). About the full investigation: Therapy was started at some point between 2014 and 2016 for all patients, and atezolizumab 1,200 mg was administered intravenously every 3 weeks. Durable clinical benefit meant progression-free survival longer than 6 months, and TCR features were also tested against progression-free and overall survival. The study was an exploratory multi-omic analysis of somatic, immune and clinical correlates of response to PD-L1 blockade with atezolizumab in urothelial cancer. Patients had an ECOG performance status of 0 or 1 and had received between 0 and 3 prior chemotherapy regimens. In the same patients who had TCR sequencing, pretreatment tumors also underwent whole exome sequencing and RNA sequencing. Some 30 patients had pretreatment blood TCR-seq, some 25 had at least one posttreatment blood collection, and some 25 had tumor TCR-seq. About 90% of the roughly 29 patients were males with bladder-origin urothelial cancer, and about 60% of the 29 reported a prior smoking history. Roughly nine patients achieved durable clinical benefit and approximately 20 did not. Blood samples were analyzed at two time points: 3 weeks after treatment start (second dose) and 6 weeks after treatment start. Pretreatment tumor samples, along with matched peripheral blood collected serially before and after atezolizumab treatment, underwent TCR sequencing. Blood samples gave a median of approximately 150,000 T cells and approximately 85,000 unique TCRs, with a median clonality of 0.080. The paper's findings and limits, for the study overall: At 3 weeks after the start of treatment, tumor-associated TCR clones in peripheral blood had expanded more in patients with durable benefit (n of about 21, p = 0.022). Because the sample size was small (n = 29) and many of the analyses were exploratory, the results are meant to be hypothesis-generating. A pretreatment peripheral blood TCR clonality below the median was linked to improved progression-free and overall survival.

Synthetic TCR analog templates were spiked into each PCR so that absolute template abundance could be estimated from read counts. Using the immunoSEQ assay, TCRbeta CDR3 regions were amplified from genomic DNA with bias-controlled V and J gene primers. Sequencing of rearranged TCRbeta segments was performed at approximately 20X coverage. The original pipeline was this. Sequencing errors were corrected by clustering and CDR3s were annotated against IMGT to assign V, D and J genes. Downstream analyses used only productive TCRbeta rearrangements, leaving out any out-of-frame or stop-codon sequences. Clonality was computed as one minus Shannon entropy normalized by the log of the number of unique productive sequences. Fisher's exact test with Benjamini-Hochberg correction, at a threshold of adjusted p below 0.01, was used to find clones that differed between time points or between blood and tumor. The clones in this table, taken by TCRdb from immuneACCESS, are in-frame only. Not every clone is retained; where verified, under half of the shortfall comes from an unresolved V gene, and the cause of the rest is unknown. That table furnishes V, J and clone size, whereas the DNA furnished D and trimming. The sample table lists about 49,000 clones, about four fifths of them with a count of one. About 9.4% of the sample rests with the top ten.

Read against the paper, the sample's time point label means: pretreatment peripheral blood. The cohort comprised roughly 30 patients with locally advanced or metastatic urothelial carcinoma treated at Memorial Sloan Kettering on a trial protocol. Peripheral blood mononuclear cells were collected pretreatment and during treatment, at between 1 and 8 total time points per patient. The Qiagen DNeasy Blood extraction kit was used to purify genomic DNA from total PBMCs and tumor samples. Collected pretreatment and during treatment, PBMCs were isolated and stored as previously described. The V and J genes are TRBV18 and TRBJ2-7; 7 central nucleotides agree with TRBD2. The input for sequencing was PBMCs, taken around atezolizumab (anti-PD-L1) treatment. The receptor was derived from a man aged 65 to 79 with urothelial cancer. The nucleotide sequence reads as follows: TGTGCCAGCTCACCACCGGCCGAGCGGGGTCCACGAAACGAGCAGTACTTC. Translation gives CASSPPAERGPRNEQYF.